The 24 T cell receptor beta chains presented below share a single source sample, sequenced in a study of T cells in Graves' hyperthyroidism and ophthalmopathy. Researchers took RNA transcripts and amplified the TCR beta CDR3 regions from them. The TCR CDR3 was amplified in a first-round RT-PCR using the HTBI primer set. TCRdb fed the multiplex PCR reads into MiXCR, producing one record per CDR3 protein. The repertoire has hundreds of thousands of distinct CDR3 sequences, roughly 25% of them found once; the top ten carry less than 75%. The source material was blood. The receptors originated from a man aged 45-60 years with Graves' hyperthyroidism.

This clonotype was counted between two and nine times. This rearrangement joins TRBV7-6 to TRBJ2-1, with 9 bases fitting TRBD2. Trimming at V came to 0 bases and at J to 9 bases, leaving 12 bases not matched to a gene. Germline assignment: CDR1 SGHVS and CDR2 FNYEAQ. This CDR3 comprises 17 residues. The CDR3 region is CASSLAPVVAGVGEQFF. CDR3 in DNA: TGTGCCAGCAGCTTAGCCCCAGTGGTAGCGGGAGTTGGTGAGCAGTTCTTC.

The chain links TRBV12-3 or TRBV12-4 to TRBJ1-6, with TRBD1 identical over 7 bases. This CDR3 spans 16 amino acids. The trim removed 6 bases at V and 6 bases at J, leaving 11 bases unmatched. The CDR3 here is CASSIDRVAGNSPLHF. DNA for the CDR3: TGTGCCAGCAGCATCGACAGGGTGGCGGGTAATTCACCCCTCCACTTT.

J is TRBJ2-2 and V is TRBV5-4; D unclear. Germline V CDR1 and CDR2: SGHNT, YYREEE (reference sequence). The CDR3 runs to 13 residues. Trimming shortened V by 2 bases and J by 3 bases, and 5 bases separated the two germline ends. The CDR3 loop reads CASSFQYTGELFF. In nucleotides, the CDR3 is TGTGCCAGCAGCTTTCAATACACCGGGGAGCTGTTTTTT.

The chain uses TRBV5-1 and TRBJ2-1; a weak D match, TRBD1 (5 bases). Germline V gene lookup returns CDR1 SGHRS and CDR2 YFSETQ. Trimming stripped 2 bases from V and 6 bases from J, with 15 bases between. This CDR3 is 15 amino acids long. The CDR3 nucleotides read TGCGCCAGCAGCTTTAATCCGCTACAGGTCAATGAGCAGTTCTTC. Translated, it gives CASSFNPLQVNEQFF.

The CDR3 here is CASSLTVTPGQPYEQYF. The CDR3 DNA follows: TGTGCCAGCAGTCTCACTGTGACCCCGGGACAACCCTACGAGCAGTACTTC. The V call is TRBV28, the J call TRBJ2-7; tentatively, D is TRBD1 (6 bases). Trimming shortened V by 5 bases and J by 2 bases, and 22 bases separated the two germline ends. Germline V gene data show CDR1 as MDHEN and CDR2 as SYDVKM. The CDR3 is made up of 17 amino acids.

This clonotype appeared a few times. This CDR3 is CASTARDEQFF. The CDR3 DNA reads TGTGCCAGCACGGCTCGGGATGAGCAGTTCTTC. The V gene is TRBV5-6, the J gene TRBJ2-1, with D unclear. Germline values: CDR1 SGHDT, CDR2 YYEEEE. Between the trimmed V and J ends, which lost 6 bases and 8 bases, there was a span of 9 bases. The CDR3 is 11 amino acids.

This rearrangement joins TRBV7-9 to TRBJ2-7; 7 positions agree with TRBD1. Germline loops: CDR1 SEHNR, CDR2 FQNEAQ (reference sequence). CDR3 size: 15 residues. Unmatched junction bases numbered 7, after V lost 5 bases and J lost 0 bases. The CDR3 region has the DNA TGTGCCAGCAGCGGTTCCCGGGACAGCTCCTACGAGCAGTACTTC. Translating it yields CASSGSRDSSYEQYF. Variable domain in full (rest from reference TRBV7-9 and TRBJ2-7): DTGVSQNPRHKITKRGQNVTFRCDPISEHNRLYWYRQTLGQGPEFLTYFQNEAQLEKSRLLSDRFSAERPKGSFSTLEIQRTEQGDSAMYLCASSGSRDSSYEQYFGPGTRLTVT.

V usage is TRBV6-1 and J usage is TRBJ2-1; D unclear. Germline V gives CDR1 MNHNS, CDR2 SASEGT. Trimming stripped 8 bases from V and 6 bases from J, with 17 bases between. The CDR3 is 14 residues long. Here the CDR3 DNA reads TGTGCCAGCTTGAGGCGGAGAGAGGTCAATGAGCAGTTCTTC. Translation gives CASLRRREVNEQFF.

A few counts support this clonotype. The CDR3 DNA follows: TGCAGTGCTACACTAGCGGGAGCCGAGACCCAGTACTTC. It specifies CSATLAGAETQYF. The J gene is TRBJ2-5, the V gene TRBV20-1; 11 nucleotides line up with TRBD2. With V trimmed by 4 bases and J by 5 bases, 3 bases remained unmatched. This CDR3 is 13 amino acids long. Germline values: CDR1 DFQATT, CDR2 SNEGSKA (reference sequence).

This clonotype appeared a few times. V is TRBV15 and J is TRBJ1-6, with D unresolved. The V and J ends lost 0 bases and 7 bases respectively, with 10 bases between them. The CDR3 is 15 residues long. The germline gives CDR1 LNHNV, CDR2 YYDKDF (reference sequence). The CDR3 DNA reads as TGTGCCACCAGCAGAGATGAGGGTTTGAATTCACCCCTCCACTTT. The encoded protein is CATSRDEGLNSPLHF.

A note on this clonotype: Since a much larger clone is just one base distant, this may be a read error. This rearrangement joins TRBV18 to TRBJ1-1, with unresolved D. Germline V CDR1 and CDR2: KGHSH, LQKENI. This CDR3 comprises 14 residues. The V and J ends lost 5 bases and 5 bases respectively, with 15 bases between them. The CDR3 DNA sequence: TGTGCCAGCTCAGTGAATCCCGCGTCTACTGAAGCTTTCTTT. Protein sequence: CASSVNPASTEAFF.

This clonotype was counted a few times. The V gene is TRBV5-1, the J gene TRBJ1-1, with a tentative D call TRBD1 (6 bases). CDR3 size: 14 residues. The V and J ends lost 4 bases and 5 bases respectively, with 15 bases between them. Germline V gene lookup returns CDR1 SGHRS and CDR2 YFSETQ. CDR3: CASSPPGAGTEAFF. CDR3 DNA: TGCGCCAGCAGCCCTCCGGGGGCAGGGACTGAAGCTTTCTTT.

V is TRBV2 and J is TRBJ2-1; 12 bases agree with TRBD2. This CDR3 contains 15 residues. Trimming at V came to 6 bases and at J to 7 bases, leaving 7 bases not matched to a gene. Germline CDR1 is SNHLY and CDR2 is FYNNEI. CDR3 sequence: CASRLAGGSRNEQFF. In DNA form, the CDR3 reads TGTGCCAGCAGACTAGCGGGAGGTAGTAGGAATGAGCAGTTCTTC.

This clonotype was counted at least ten times. The chain joins TRBV2 to TRBJ1-2; D might be TRBD1 (5 bases). V shed 8 bases and J shed 3 bases, with 13 bases lying between them. Per the germline V gene, CDR1 is SNHLY and CDR2 is FYNNEI. The CDR3 spans 13 residues. In DNA, the CDR3 is TGTGCCAGCGGGGGAGACGGCCACTATGGCTACACCTTC. Its protein is CASGGDGHYGYTF. The complete variable domain, with remaining parts taken from reference TRBV2 and TRBJ1-2, reads EPEVTQTPSHQVTQMGQEVILRCVPISNHLYFYWYRQILGQKVEFLVSFYNNEISEKSEIFDDQFSVERPDGSNFTLKIRSTKLEDSAMYFCASGGDGHYGYTFGSGTRLTVV.

The chain joins TRBV29-1 to TRBJ2-7; D remains unclear. CDR1 is SQVTM and CDR2 is ANQGSEA in the germline V gene. V gave up 4 bases and J gave up 3 bases, with 13 bases separating them. The CDR3 runs to 13 residues. The CDR3 region has the DNA TGCAGCGTTGTTCGGGCCACCAACTACGAGCAGTACTTC. This translates into CSVVRATNYEQYF.

This sequence joins TRBV29-1 and TRBJ2-2; 9 positions match TRBD1. V lost 4 bases, J lost 0 bases, and 3 bases stayed unmatched. The CDR3 runs to 15 residues. Germline V gene data show CDR1 as SQVTM and CDR2 as ANQGSEA. CDR3 amino acids: CSVGGDRANTGELFF. In DNA, the CDR3 is TGCAGCGTTGGGGGGGACAGGGCGAACACCGGGGAGCTGTTTTTT.

In this sample, this clonotype turned up a few times. The chain links TRBV5-1 to TRBJ2-7; D is unclear. The CDR3 is made up of 13 amino acids. Trimming took off 0 bases at V and 3 bases at J, with 7 bases between the two ends. CDR1 is SGHRS and CDR2 is YFSETQ in the germline V gene. In nucleotides, the CDR3 is TGCGCCAGCAGCTTGGTTTCAGACTACGAGCAGTACTTC. It translates to CASSLVSDYEQYF.

Many counts were recorded for this clonotype. J is TRBJ2-7 and V is TRBV11-2, with D perhaps matching TRBD1 (5 bases). With 0 bases removed from V and 3 bases from J, the gap between germline ends came to 12 bases. The CDR3 runs to 15 residues. Germline V gene sequence: CDR1 SGHAT, CDR2 FQNNGV. The DNA of the CDR3 is TGTGCCAGCAGCTTAGAACCAGGGTATGTCTACGAGCAGTACTTC. Translated: CASSLEPGYVYEQYF.

There are a few counts of this clonotype. The CDR3 sequence: CASSEGQGTINYGYTF. CDR3 coding DNA: TGTGCCAGCTCAGAGGGACAGGGCACAATTAACTATGGCTACACCTTC. The chain links TRBV18 to TRBJ1-2; 9 nucleotides align to TRBD1. Germline V gene sequence: CDR1 KGHSH, CDR2 LQKENI. The CDR3 has 16 amino acids. V was pared by 5 bases and J by 1 base, with 8 bases of the junction left unmatched.

This clonotype has only a few counts. V gene TRBV6-5 combines with J gene TRBJ2-1; D may be TRBD1 or TRBD2 (5 bases each). V was shortened by 2 bases and J by 8 bases, with 19 bases between the two germline ends. The CDR3 totals 16 residues. The V gene's germline CDR1 is MNHEY and CDR2 SVGAGI. The CDR3 nucleotides are TGTGCCAGCAGTTACACATCAGGGTCGGGATTTCATGAGCAGTTCTTC. Amino acid sequence: CASSYTSGSGFHEQFF.

The chain employs TRBV12-3 or TRBV12-4 and TRBJ2-2, with 8 bases that match TRBD1. V lost 4 bases and J lost 0; bases outside the gene matches: 7. This CDR3 is built from 17 residues. CDR3 loop: CASSSGTGRANTGELFF. The DNA for the CDR3 is TGTGCCAGCAGTTCCGGGACAGGCCGTGCGAACACCGGGGAGCTGTTTTTT.

J is TRBJ2-2 and V is TRBV19, with TRBD1 matching 8 bases. Germline V lookup: CDR1 LNHDA, CDR2 SQIVND (reference sequence). The CDR3 loop spans 15 amino acids. V lost 4 bases and J lost 4; bases outside the gene matches: 5. This CDR3 reads CASSRGTGGTGELFF. For the CDR3, the DNA is TGTGCCAGTAGTAGGGGGACAGGAGGCACCGGGGAGCTGTTTTTT.

The V call is TRBV12-3 or TRBV12-4, the J call TRBJ2-5; D is unclear. The CDR3 loop spans 11 amino acids. V lost 11 bases and J 4 bases, leaving 11 bases between the germline ends. CDR3 nucleotides: TGTGCCGGCACTTTACGAGAGACCCAGTACTTC. This sequence encodes CAGTLRETQYF.

The J gene is TRBJ1-4, the V gene TRBV20-1; D is unclear. V was cut by 5 bases and J by 4 bases, with 8 bases left in between. This CDR3 has 12 residues. Germline values: CDR1 DFQATT, CDR2 SNEGSKA (reference sequence). The CDR3 sequence: CSAGYGNEKLFF. CDR3 nucleotide sequence: TGCAGTGCTGGGTACGGTAATGAAAAACTGTTTTTT.